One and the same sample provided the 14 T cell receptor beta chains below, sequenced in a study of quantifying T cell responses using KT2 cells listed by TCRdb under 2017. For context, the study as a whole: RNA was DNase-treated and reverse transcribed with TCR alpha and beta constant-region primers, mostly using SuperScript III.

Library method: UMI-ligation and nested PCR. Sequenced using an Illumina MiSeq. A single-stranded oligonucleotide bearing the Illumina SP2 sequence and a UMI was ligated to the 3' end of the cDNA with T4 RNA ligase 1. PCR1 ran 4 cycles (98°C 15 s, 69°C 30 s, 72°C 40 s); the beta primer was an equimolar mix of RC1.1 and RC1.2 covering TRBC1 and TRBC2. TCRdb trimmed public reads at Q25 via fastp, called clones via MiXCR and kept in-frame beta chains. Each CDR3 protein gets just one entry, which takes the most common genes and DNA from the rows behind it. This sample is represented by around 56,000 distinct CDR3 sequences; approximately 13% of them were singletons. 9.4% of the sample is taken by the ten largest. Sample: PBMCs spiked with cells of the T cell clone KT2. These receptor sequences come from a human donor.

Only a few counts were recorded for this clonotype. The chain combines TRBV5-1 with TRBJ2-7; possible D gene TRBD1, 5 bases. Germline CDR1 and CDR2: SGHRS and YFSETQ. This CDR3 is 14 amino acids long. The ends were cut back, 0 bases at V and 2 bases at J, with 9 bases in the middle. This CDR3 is CASSLEDTPYEQYF. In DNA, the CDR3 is TGCGCCAGCAGCTTGGAGGACACCCCCTACGAGCAGTACTTC.

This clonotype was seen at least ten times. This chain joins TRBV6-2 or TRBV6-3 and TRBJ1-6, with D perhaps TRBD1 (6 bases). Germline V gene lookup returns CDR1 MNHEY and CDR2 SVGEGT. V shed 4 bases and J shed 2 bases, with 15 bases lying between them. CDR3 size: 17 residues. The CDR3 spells CASSSSTAGAYNSPLHF. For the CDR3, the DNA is TGTGCCAGCAGTTCCTCCACCGCAGGGGCCTATAATTCACCCCTCCACTTT.

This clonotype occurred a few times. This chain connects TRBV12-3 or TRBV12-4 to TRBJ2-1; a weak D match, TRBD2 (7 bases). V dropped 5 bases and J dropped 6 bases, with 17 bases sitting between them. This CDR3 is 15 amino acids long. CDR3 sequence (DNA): TGTGCCAGCAGTCCTAGGGGGGGGACTCCCAATGAGCAGTTCTTC. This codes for CASSPRGGTPNEQFF.

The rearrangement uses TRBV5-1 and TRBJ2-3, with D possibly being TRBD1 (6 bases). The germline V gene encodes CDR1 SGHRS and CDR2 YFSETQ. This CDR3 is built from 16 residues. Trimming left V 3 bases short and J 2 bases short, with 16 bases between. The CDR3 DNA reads TGCGCCAGCAGCTACCCCCAGGGGCTCTTCACAGATACGCAGTATTTT. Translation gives CASSYPQGLFTDTQYF. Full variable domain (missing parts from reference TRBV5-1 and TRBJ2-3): KAGVTQTPRYLIKTRGQQVTLSCSPISGHRSVSWYQQTPGQGLQFLFEYFSETQRNKGNFPGRFSGRQFSNSRSEMNVSTLELGDSALYLCASSYPQGLFTDTQYFGPGTRLTVL.

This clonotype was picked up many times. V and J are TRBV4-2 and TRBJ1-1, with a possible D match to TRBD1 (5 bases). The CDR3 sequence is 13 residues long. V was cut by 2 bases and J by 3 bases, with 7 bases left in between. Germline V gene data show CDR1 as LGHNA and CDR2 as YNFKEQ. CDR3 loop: CASSQMGDTEAFF. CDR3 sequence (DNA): TGTGCCAGCAGCCAAATGGGGGACACTGAAGCTTTCTTT.

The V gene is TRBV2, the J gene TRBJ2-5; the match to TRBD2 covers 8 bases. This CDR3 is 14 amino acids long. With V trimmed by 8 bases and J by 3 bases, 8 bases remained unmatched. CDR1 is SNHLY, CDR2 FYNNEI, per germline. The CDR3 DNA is TGTGCCAGCTTAACCGGGAGGGGGGAAGAGACCCAGTACTTC. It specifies CASLTGRGEETQYF.

In nucleotides, the CDR3 is TGTGCCAGCTCATTTAATACAGGGGGCCGGGACAATGAGCAGTTCTTC. Its protein product is CASSFNTGGRDNEQFF. V usage is TRBV18 and J usage is TRBJ2-1; TRBD1 aligns across 9 bases. The CDR3 runs 16 residues. Germline CDR1 reads KGHSH; CDR2 reads LQKENI. V lost 5 bases, J lost 5 bases, and 10 bases stayed unmatched. Drawing the rest from reference TRBV18 and TRBJ2-1, the complete variable domain is NAGVMQNPRHLVRRRGQEARLRCSPMKGHSHVYWYRQLPEEGLKFMVYLQKENIIDESGMPKERFSAEFPKEGPSILRIQQVVRGDSAAYFCASSFNTGGRDNEQFFGPGTRLTVL.

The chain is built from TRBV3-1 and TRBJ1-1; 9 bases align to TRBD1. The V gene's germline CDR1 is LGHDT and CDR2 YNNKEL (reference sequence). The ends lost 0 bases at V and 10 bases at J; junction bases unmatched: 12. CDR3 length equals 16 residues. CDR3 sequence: CASSQDPTDRGVTAFF. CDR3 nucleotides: TGTGCCAGCAGCCAAGATCCGACCGACAGGGGGGTGACAGCTTTCTTT.

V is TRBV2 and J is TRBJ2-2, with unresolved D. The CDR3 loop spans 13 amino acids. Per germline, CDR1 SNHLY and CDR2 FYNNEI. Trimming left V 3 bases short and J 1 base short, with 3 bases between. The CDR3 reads CASSEGNTGELFF. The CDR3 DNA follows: TGTGCCAGCAGTGAGGGGAACACCGGGGAGCTGTTTTTT.

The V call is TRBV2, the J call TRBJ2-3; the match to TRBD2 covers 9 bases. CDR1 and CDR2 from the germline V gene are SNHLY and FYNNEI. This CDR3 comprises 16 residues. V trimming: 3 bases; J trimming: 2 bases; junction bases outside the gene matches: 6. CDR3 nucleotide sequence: TGTGCCAGCAGTGAGCATTGGACTAGCGTCACAGATACGCAGTATTTT. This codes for CASSEHWTSVTDTQYF.

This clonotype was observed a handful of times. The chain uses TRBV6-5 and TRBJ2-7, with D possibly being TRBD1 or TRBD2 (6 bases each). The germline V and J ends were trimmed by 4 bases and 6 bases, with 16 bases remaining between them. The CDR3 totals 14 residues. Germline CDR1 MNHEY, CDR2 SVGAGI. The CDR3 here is CASSLTGGRTEQYF. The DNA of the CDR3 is TGTGCCAGCAGTTTAACCGGGGGCCGGACCGAGCAGTACTTC.

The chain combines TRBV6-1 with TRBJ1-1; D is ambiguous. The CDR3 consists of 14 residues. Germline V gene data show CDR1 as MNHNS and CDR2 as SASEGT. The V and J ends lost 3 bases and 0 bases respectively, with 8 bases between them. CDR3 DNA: TGTGCCAGCAGTGAGTCCGTATTGAACACTGAAGCTTTCTTT. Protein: CASSESVLNTEAFF.

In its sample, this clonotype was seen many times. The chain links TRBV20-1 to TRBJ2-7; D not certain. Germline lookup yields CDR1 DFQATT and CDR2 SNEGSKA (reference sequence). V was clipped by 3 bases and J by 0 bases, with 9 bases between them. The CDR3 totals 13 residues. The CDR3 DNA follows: TGCAGTGCTAGGAGAGTCAGCTCCTACGAGCAGTACTTC. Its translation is CSARRVSSYEQYF.

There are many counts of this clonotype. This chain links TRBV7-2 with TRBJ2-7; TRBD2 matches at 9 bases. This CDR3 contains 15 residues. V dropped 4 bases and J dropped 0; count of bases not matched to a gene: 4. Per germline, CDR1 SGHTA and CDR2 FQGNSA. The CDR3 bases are TGTGCCAGCAGCTCCTTTAGCGGGAGCTCCTACGAGCAGTACTTC. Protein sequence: CASSSFSGSSYEQYF.